This T cell receptor beta chain was identified in a study of T cells in Graves' hyperthyroidism and ophthalmopathy. Study-wide points: Researchers found most expanded thyroid clonotypes above 0.001 in blood as well.

In regard to this clonotype: The target antigen is unknown.

What was amplified from RNA transcripts were TCR beta CDR3 regions. Primed by the HTBI set, a first-round RT-PCR was run on the TCR CDR3. TCRdb processed the multiplex PCR reads anew with MiXCR; each CDR3 protein has one entry. The top ten clones hold approximately 14% of a sample with about 510,000 distinct CDR3 sequences, roughly 15% of them seen once. Specimen: blood. This receptor was obtained from a woman aged 40 to 55 with Graves' hyperthyroidism.

The CDR3 coding sequence is TGTGCCAGCAGCCAAGTCGACACTAATAATTCACCCCTCCACTTT. Amino acids: CASSQVDTNNSPLHF. The V gene is TRBV3-1, the J gene TRBJ1-6; D is uncertain. Deletions cut 1 base from V and 5 bases from J, with 9 bases between. Germline CDR1 LGHDT, CDR2 YNNKEL (reference sequence). The CDR3 contains 15 residues.